Given below is one T cell receptor beta chain in context. Its target is not known. The template switching step added UMIs that contained a 6-nucleotide sample barcode. TCRdb re-called the 5' RACE reads; one entry per CDR3 protein, DNA not given. The data include under 150,000 distinct CDR3 sequences; the top ten clones carry roughly 2.5%. Donors each contributed one blood sample measuring 2 to 2.5 ml. Whole blood without T cell sorting served as the source of isolated total RNA. These data come from a study of monozygotic twins with inflammatory bowel disease. Study findings and constraints: Healthy co-twins, by inverse Simpson, had higher TCRbeta diversity than their siblings with IBD.

Germline CDR1 reads SGHKS; CDR2 reads YYEKEE (reference sequence). The CDR3 is 16 amino acids. This receptor was taken from a human donor with ulcerative colitis or Crohn's disease, or a healthy co-twin of an affected twin (not recorded which). Sequencing input: blood. The chain couples TRBV5-5 to TRBJ2-7; TCRdb names TRBD1, which stays unverified in the absence of DNA. CDR3 in amino acids: CASSGTGFRVTYEQYF.